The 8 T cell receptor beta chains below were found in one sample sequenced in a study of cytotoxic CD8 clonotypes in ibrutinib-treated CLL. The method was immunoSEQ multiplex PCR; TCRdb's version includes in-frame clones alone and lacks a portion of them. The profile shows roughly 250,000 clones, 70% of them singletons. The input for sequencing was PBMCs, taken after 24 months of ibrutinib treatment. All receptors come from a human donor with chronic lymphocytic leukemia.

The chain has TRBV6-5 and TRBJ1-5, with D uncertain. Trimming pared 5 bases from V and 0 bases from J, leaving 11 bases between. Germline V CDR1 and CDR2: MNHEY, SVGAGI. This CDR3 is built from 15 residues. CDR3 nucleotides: TGTGCCAGCAGTACCCGGGGTTATAGCAATCAGCCCCAGCATTTT. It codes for CASSTRGYSNQPQHF.

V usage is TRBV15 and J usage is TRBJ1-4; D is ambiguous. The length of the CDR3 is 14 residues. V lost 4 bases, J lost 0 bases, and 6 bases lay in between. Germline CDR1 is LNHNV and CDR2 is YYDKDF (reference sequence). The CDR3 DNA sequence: TGTGCCACCAGCACGCAGACAACTAATGAAAAACTGTTTTTT. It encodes CATSTQTTNEKLFF.

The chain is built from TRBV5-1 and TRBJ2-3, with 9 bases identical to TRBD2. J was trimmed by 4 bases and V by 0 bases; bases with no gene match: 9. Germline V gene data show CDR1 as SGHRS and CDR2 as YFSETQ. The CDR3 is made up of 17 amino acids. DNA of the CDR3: TGCGCCAGCAGCTTGGAATATATTAGCGGGAGTTCAGATACGCAGTATTTT. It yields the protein CASSLEYISGSSDTQYF.

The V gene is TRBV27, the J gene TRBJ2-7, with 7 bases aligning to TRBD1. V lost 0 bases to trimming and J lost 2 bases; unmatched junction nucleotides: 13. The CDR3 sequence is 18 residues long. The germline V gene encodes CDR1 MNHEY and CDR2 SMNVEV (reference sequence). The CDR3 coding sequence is TGTGCCAGCAGTTTATCGCTGGGACAGCCCCTATTCCCCTACGAGCAGTACTTC. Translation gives CASSLSLGQPLFPYEQYF.

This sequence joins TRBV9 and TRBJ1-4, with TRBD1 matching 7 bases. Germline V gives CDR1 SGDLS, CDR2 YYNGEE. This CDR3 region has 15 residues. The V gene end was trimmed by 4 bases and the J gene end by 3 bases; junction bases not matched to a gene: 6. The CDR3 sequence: CASSKTGTANEKLFF. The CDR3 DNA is TGTGCCAGCAGCAAGACAGGGACAGCTAATGAAAAACTGTTTTTT.

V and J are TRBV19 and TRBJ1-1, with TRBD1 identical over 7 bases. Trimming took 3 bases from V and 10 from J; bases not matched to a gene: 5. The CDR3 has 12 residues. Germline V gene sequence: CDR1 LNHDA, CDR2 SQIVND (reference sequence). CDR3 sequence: CASSINDRVAFF. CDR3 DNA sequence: TGTGCCAGTAGTATCAACGACAGGGTAGCTTTCTTT. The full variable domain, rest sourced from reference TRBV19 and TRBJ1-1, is DGGITQSPKYLFRKEGQNVTLSCEQNLNHDAMYWYRQDPGQGLRLIYYSQIVNDFQKGDIAEGYSVSREKKESFPLTVTSAQKNPTAFYLCASSINDRVAFFGQGTRLTVV.

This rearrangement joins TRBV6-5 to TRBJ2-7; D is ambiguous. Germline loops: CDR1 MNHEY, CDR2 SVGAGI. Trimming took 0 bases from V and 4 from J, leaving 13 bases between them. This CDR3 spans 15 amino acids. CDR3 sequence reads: CASSYSNSPRYEQYF. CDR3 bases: TGTGCCAGCAGTTACTCGAATTCCCCGCGATACGAGCAGTACTTC.

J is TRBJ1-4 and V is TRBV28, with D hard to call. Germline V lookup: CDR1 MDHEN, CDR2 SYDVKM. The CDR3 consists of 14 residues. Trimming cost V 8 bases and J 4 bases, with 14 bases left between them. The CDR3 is CASRKGGSNEKLFF. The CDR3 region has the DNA TGTGCCAGCCGGAAGGGCGGGAGTAATGAAAAACTGTTTTTT. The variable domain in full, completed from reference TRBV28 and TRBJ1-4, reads DVKVTQSSRYLVKRTGEKVFLECVQDMDHENMFWYRQDPGLGLRLIYFSYDVKMKEKGDIPEGYSVSREKKERFSLILESASTNQTSMYLCASRKGGSNEKLFFGSGTQLSVL.